This T cell receptor beta chain stems from a study of CD8 T cells in ankylosing spondylitis. Overall study findings and caveats: A motif in TCR beta, a set of 8 or 9 highly homologous variants, appeared characteristic of ankylosing spondylitis blood.

TCR beta libraries were made by quantitative 5'-RACE with molecular barcodes. Using its own MiXCR run on the 5' RACE reads, TCRdb lists one record per CDR3 protein. The table has hundreds of thousands of distinct CDR3 sequences, 15% to 20% seen once. As concerns this clonotype: Its matching antigen is unknown.

J gave up 5 bases and V 3 bases, and 6 bases lay outside the gene matches. The CDR3 covers 13 residues. Germline V gene lookup returns CDR1 SQVTM and CDR2 ANQGSEA. Sequencing input: blood, either unsorted or a sorted T cell fraction (not recorded which). This receptor was taken from a male donor with ankylosing spondylitis. The chain links TRBV29-1 to TRBJ2-7; 8 bases map to TRBD1. The CDR3, as DNA: TGCAGCGTTGAGACAGGGGTTCTCGACGAGCAGTACTTC. The encoded protein is CSVETGVLDEQYF.